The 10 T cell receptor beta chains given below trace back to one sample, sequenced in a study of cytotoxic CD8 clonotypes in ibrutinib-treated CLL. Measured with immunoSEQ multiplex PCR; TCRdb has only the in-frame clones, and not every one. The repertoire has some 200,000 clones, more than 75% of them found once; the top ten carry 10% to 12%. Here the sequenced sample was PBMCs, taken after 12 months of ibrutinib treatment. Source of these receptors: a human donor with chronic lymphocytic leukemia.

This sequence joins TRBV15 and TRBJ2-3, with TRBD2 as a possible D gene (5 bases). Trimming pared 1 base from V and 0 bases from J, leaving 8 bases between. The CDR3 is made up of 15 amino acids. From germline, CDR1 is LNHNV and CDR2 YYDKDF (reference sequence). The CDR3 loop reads CATSRAGSSTDTQYF. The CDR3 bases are TGTGCCACCAGCAGAGCGGGGTCTAGCACAGATACGCAGTATTTT.

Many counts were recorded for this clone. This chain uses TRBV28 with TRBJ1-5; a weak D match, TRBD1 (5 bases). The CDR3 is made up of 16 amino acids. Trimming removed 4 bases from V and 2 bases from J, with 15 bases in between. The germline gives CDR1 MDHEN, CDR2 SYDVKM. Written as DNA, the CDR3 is TGTGCCAGCAGTTCGGACCGGGCGGGGGGCAATCAGCCCCAGCATTTT. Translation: CASSSDRAGGNQPQHF.

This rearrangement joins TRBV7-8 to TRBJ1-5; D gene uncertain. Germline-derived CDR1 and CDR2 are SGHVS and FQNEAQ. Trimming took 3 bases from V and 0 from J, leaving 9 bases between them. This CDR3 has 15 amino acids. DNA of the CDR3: TGTGCCAGCAGCTTGGGCACAGCTAGCAATCAGCCCCAGCATTTT. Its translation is CASSLGTASNQPQHF.

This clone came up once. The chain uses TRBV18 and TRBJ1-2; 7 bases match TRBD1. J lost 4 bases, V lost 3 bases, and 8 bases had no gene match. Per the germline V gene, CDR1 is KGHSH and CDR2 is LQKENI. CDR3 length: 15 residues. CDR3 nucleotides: TGTGCCAGCTCACCGGAGACAGGGCAAGCCTATGGCTACACCTTC. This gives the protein CASSPETGQAYGYTF. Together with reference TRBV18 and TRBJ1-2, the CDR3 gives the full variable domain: NAGVMQNPRHLVRRRGQEARLRCSPMKGHSHVYWYRQLPEEGLKFMVYLQKENIIDESGMPKERFSAEFPKEGPSILRIQQVVRGDSAAYFCASSPETGQAYGYTFGSGTRLTVV.

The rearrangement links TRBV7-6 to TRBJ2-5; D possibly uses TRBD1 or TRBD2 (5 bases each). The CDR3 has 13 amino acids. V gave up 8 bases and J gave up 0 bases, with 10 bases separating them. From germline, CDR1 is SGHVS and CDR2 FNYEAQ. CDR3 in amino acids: CASGTLDQETQYF. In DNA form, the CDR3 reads TGTGCCAGCGGGACGCTGGACCAAGAGACCCAGTACTTC.

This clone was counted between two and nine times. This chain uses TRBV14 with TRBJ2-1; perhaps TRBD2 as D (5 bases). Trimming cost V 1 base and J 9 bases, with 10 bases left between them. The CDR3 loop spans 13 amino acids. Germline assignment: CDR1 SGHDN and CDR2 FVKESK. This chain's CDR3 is CASSQVVGGEQFF. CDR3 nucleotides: TGTGCCAGCAGCCAAGTGGTCGGAGGTGAGCAGTTCTTC. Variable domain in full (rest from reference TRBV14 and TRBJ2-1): EAGVTQFPSHSVIEKGQTVTLRCDPISGHDNLYWYRRVMGKEIKFLLHFVKESKQDESGMPNNRFLAERTGGTYSTLKVQPAELEDSGVYFCASSQVVGGEQFFGPGTRLTVL.

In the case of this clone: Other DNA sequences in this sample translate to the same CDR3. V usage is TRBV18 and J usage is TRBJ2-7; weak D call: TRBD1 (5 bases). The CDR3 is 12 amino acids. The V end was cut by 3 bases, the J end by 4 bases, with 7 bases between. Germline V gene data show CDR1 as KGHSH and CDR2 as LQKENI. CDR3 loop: CASSPDSYEQYF. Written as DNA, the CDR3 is TGTGCCAGCTCACCCGACAGTTACGAGCAGTACTTC.

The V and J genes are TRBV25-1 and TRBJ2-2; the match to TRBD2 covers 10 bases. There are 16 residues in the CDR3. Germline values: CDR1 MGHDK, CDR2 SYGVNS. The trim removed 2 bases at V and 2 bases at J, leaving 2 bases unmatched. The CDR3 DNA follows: TGTGCCAGCAGTGAACTAGCGGGGGCAAACACCGGGGAGCTGTTTTTT. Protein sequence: CASSELAGANTGELFF.

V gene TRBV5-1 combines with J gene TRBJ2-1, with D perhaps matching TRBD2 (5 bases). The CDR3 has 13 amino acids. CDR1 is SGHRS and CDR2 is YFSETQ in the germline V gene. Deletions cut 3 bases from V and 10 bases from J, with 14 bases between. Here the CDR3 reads CASSSLDRGEQFF. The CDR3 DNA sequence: TGCGCCAGCAGCTCGCTCGACCGCGGGGAGCAGTTCTTC.

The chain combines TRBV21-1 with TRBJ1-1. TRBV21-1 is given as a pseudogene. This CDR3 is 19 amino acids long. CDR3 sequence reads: CASSRKYIAIGAKNTEAFF. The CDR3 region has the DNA TGTGCCAGCAGCAGGAAGTATATAGCGATAGGGGCGAAGAACACTGAAGCTTTCTTT.